This entry concerns a single TCR beta chain. This entry comes from a study of shared clonotypes between healthy human individuals. Study summary: There were three CD4 naive, three CD4 memory, two CD8 naive and one CD8 memory plates per donor.

The donors, healthy adults who were HIV-negative, had experienced no recent acute infections or vaccinations. Negatively enriched CD4+ T cells were divided by CD45RA into naive and memory. The germline V gene has CDR1 SGHAT and CDR2 FQNNGV. V was shortened by 1 base and J by 5 bases, with 10 bases between the two germline ends. The CDR3 runs to 14 residues. Clones were sequenced by immunoSEQ multiplex PCR, and TCRdb holds only the in-frame ones, with some missing. This sample has over 850,000 clones, with 78% found just once. Sequencing input: memory CD4+ T cells from PBMCs. Subset indicated: CD45RA-negative fraction. This chain uses TRBV11-2 with TRBJ2-3, with a weak D call TRBD1 (6 bases). This sequence originates from a man aged 18 to 29 in good health. Some clones in this sample may be carry-over from other donors' samples. This CDR3 is CASSLGSQGDTQYF. The CDR3 coding sequence is TGTGCCAGCAGCTTAGGCTCACAGGGAGATACGCAGTATTTT. Full variable domain (missing parts from reference TRBV11-2 and TRBJ2-3): EAGVAQSPRYKIIEKRQSVAFWCNPISGHATLYWYQQILGQGPKLLIQFQNNGVVDDSQLPKDRFSAERLKGVDSTLKIQPAKLEDSAVYLCASSLGSQGDTQYFGPGTRLTVL.